These 13 T cell receptor beta chains were all obtained from the same sample, sequenced in a study of OX40 agonist ivuxolimab in advanced cancers. Only in-frame clones appear in the TCRdb table, and some are missing; sequencing was by immunoSEQ multiplex PCR. The table records 60,000 to 85,000 clones, roughly 84% of them present only once. Material: CD4+ or CD8+ T cells sorted from blood, obtained in a trial of the OX40 agonist ivuxolimab. The origin of the receptors is an adult with an advanced solid tumor such as melanoma, head and neck, liver or kidney cancer.

The J gene is TRBJ2-1, the V gene TRBV7-8, with D tentatively TRBD1 (5 bases). The germline V gene has CDR1 SGHVS and CDR2 FQNEAQ. With 5 bases removed from V and 0 bases from J, the gap between germline ends came to 17 bases. This CDR3 has 17 residues. CDR3 amino acids: CASSRWGLTSSYNEQFF. The CDR3, as DNA: TGTGCCAGCAGCCGTTGGGGCTTGACAAGCTCCTACAATGAGCAGTTCTTC. Complete variable domain (other parts from reference TRBV7-8 and TRBJ2-1): GAGVSQSPRYKVAKRGQDVALRCDPISGHVSLFWYQQALGQGPEFLTYFQNEAQLDKSGLPSDRFFAERPEGSVSTLKIQRTQQEDSAVYLCASSRWGLTSSYNEQFFGPGTRLTVL.

This chain connects TRBV27 to TRBJ2-3; 14 bases agree with TRBD2. Germline V gives CDR1 MNHEY, CDR2 SMNVEV (reference sequence). V gave up 6 bases and J gave up 0 bases; unmatched junction bases: 11. This CDR3 region has 19 residues. The CDR3 coding sequence is TGTGCCAGCAGCCAAGGACTAGCGGGGGGCCGAGGAAGCACAGATACGCAGTATTTT. Its translation: CASSQGLAGGRGSTDTQYF.

This sequence joins TRBV10-3 and TRBJ2-2; 7 nucleotides match TRBD1. The V and J ends lost 4 bases and 2 bases, in that order; junction bases with no gene match: 7. The CDR3 runs to 16 residues. From germline, CDR1 is ENHRY and CDR2 SYGVKD. The CDR3 sequence: CAISGGRQGNTGELFF. The CDR3 nucleotides read TGTGCCATCAGTGGCGGGCGACAGGGTAACACCGGGGAGCTGTTTTTT.

This chain links TRBV5-1 with TRBJ1-1; 7 nucleotides match TRBD1. Germline values: CDR1 SGHRS, CDR2 YFSETQ. V shed 5 bases and J 4 bases; nucleotides not matched to a gene: 5. The CDR3 sequence is 13 residues long. The chain's CDR3 is CASSSQGGTEAFF. CDR3 DNA: TGCGCCAGCAGTTCCCAGGGGGGCACTGAAGCTTTCTTT.

The chain employs TRBV7-2 and TRBJ2-5; TRBD2 agrees at 9 bases. With the DNA end fitting TRBJ2-7 better, the J assignment may be wrong. Germline V CDR1 and CDR2: SGHTA, FQGNSA. The CDR3 consists of 14 residues. The CDR3 region is CASSLPTSGNEQYF. The DNA of the CDR3 is TGTGCCAGCAGCTTGCCGACTAGCGGAAACGAGCAGTACTTC.

The chain joins TRBV2 to TRBJ2-1; 7 bases align to TRBD2. Trimming at V came to 3 bases and at J to 1 base, leaving 15 bases not matched to a gene. The CDR3 sequence is 19 residues long. Germline lookup yields CDR1 SNHLY and CDR2 FYNNEI. The CDR3 spells CASSDGGRALAWSYNEQFF. CDR3 DNA sequence: TGTGCCAGCAGTGATGGGGGGAGGGCCCTGGCTTGGTCCTACAATGAGCAGTTCTTC. The full variable domain, its missing parts supplied by reference TRBV2 and TRBJ2-1, is EPEVTQTPSHQVTQMGQEVILRCVPISNHLYFYWYRQILGQKVEFLVSFYNNEISEKSEIFDDQFSVERPDGSNFTLKIRSTKLEDSAMYFCASSDGGRALAWSYNEQFFGPGTRLTVL.

The chain is built from TRBV6-5 and TRBJ1-2; tentative D call: TRBD1 (5 bases). CDR3 length equals 12 residues. Between the trimmed V and J ends, which lost 6 bases and 10 bases, there was a span of 15 bases. The germline V gene has CDR1 MNHEY and CDR2 SVGAGI. The CDR3 here is CASRQGTLAYTF. CDR3 in DNA: TGTGCCAGCAGGCAAGGGACTCTAGCCTACACCTTC.

The CDR3 protein is CASSGRGQKTYEQYF. CDR3 in DNA: TGTGCCAGCAGCGGGCGGGGACAGAAGACCTACGAGCAGTACTTC. The V call is TRBV5-8, the J call TRBJ2-7, with D possibly TRBD1 on 7 matching bases. V shed 4 bases and J shed 2 bases, with 16 bases lying between them. CDR1 and CDR2 (germline): SGHTS, YDEGEE. The CDR3 is 15 amino acids.

The CDR3 DNA sequence: TGTGCCTGGAGTGCCCGGACAGGGATCAATATCGGAAACACCATATATTTT. This encodes CAWSARTGINIGNTIYF. V usage is TRBV30 and J usage is TRBJ1-3; 8 bases align to TRBD1. This CDR3 is built from 17 residues. Germline loops: CDR1 GTSNPN, CDR2 SVGIG (reference sequence). The J segment lost 4 bases and the V segment lost 1 base, leaving 12 bases of the junction unmatched.

The gene calls are TRBV30 and TRBJ1-5; D may be TRBD1 (5 bases). Germline CDR1 is GTSNPN and CDR2 is SVGIG (reference sequence). The CDR3 spans 14 residues. The V gene lost 0 bases and the J gene lost 4 bases, with 10 bases spanning the gap. The CDR3 loop reads CAWSVGGRNQPQHF. The CDR3 DNA sequence: TGTGCCTGGAGTGTGGGGGGGAGGAATCAGCCCCAGCATTTT.

This rearrangement joins TRBV28 to TRBJ2-7; possibly TRBD1 or TRBD2 for D (7 bases each). Germline CDR1 MDHEN, CDR2 SYDVKM. Trimming stripped 3 bases from V and 6 bases from J, with 21 bases between. This CDR3 has 16 residues. The CDR3 DNA reads as TGTGCCAGCAGTTTCTTTACCCCCAGGGGGGGTGGCGAGCAGTACTTC. Its protein product is CASSFFTPRGGGEQYF. The entire variable domain, with the rest obtained from reference TRBV28 and TRBJ2-7, is as follows: DVKVTQSSRYLVKRTGEKVFLECVQDMDHENMFWYRQDPGLGLRLIYFSYDVKMKEKGDIPEGYSVSREKKERFSLILESASTNQTSMYLCASSFFTPRGGGEQYFGPGTRLTVT.

The chain couples TRBV29-1 to TRBJ1-2; D remains ambiguous. Trimming took off 5 bases at V and 1 base at J, with 17 bases between the two ends. The CDR3 contains 15 residues. Germline-derived CDR1 and CDR2 are SQVTM and ANQGSEA. CDR3 sequence reads: CSVPLIASNNYGYTF. The CDR3, as DNA: TGCAGCGTTCCACTTATCGCTAGCAATAACTATGGCTACACCTTC.

The table lists this clone with a few counts. This chain links TRBV30 with TRBJ1-2, with unresolved D. Germline lookup yields CDR1 GTSNPN and CDR2 SVGIG (reference sequence). CDR3 length equals 11 residues. Trimming removed 2 bases at V and 7 bases at J, with 8 bases between. The CDR3 DNA follows: TGTGCCTGGAGTTGGCGCGTTGGCTACACCTTC. Protein product: CAWSWRVGYTF.